This T cell receptor beta chain stems from a study of human T cells and chemical hapten exposure (TCRdb year 2021). For the wider study: For sensitization, 2% DPC in acetone was applied to a roughly 2 cm by roughly 2 cm area of upper inner arm skin. Throughout the study period of about 23 weeks, patients also received therapeutic DPC doses to the scalp every week. Patch testing was done on the upper back using Finn chambers containing 0.01% DPC, and results were scored after 6 days according to International Contact Dermatitis Research Group standards. Blood samples were taken from patients before sensitization (week 0) and at 2, 6 and about 24 weeks after DPC sensitization. Blood for TCR sequencing was provided by twenty-nine alopecia patients at one to four time points (pre-sensitization, 2, 6 and 24 weeks). Libraries were pooled for sequencing, and variation in per-sample TCR yields was attributed mainly to small differences in library volumes within the pool. Most of the patients in the cohort were female, and the cohort covered alopecia areata with under or over 50% scalp involvement, alopecia totalis and alopecia universalis. Peripheral blood TCR repertoire changes were tracked in vivo in alopecia patients during primary and secondary sensitization to the hapten diphenylcyclopropenone (DPC).

V is cut back by 2 bases and J by 7 bases, with 7 bases in the junction unmatched. The CDR1 and CDR2 encoded by the germline V gene (reference sequence) are DFQATT and SNEGSKA. The CDR3 has 15 amino acids, counting the end cysteine and phenylalanine. Only CDR3 DNA remains: 45 bases, in frame from the first base. Here is what the overall study found, with its caveats: Significantly more large CDR3 similarity clusters were formed by expanded TCRs than by pre-sensitization or healthy control sets, consistent with antigen-driven responses. The number of TCRs above 1 in 1000 frequency did not change with DPC sensitization; there was no evidence of global repertoire structure alterations. The number of PT1 expanded TCRs positively correlated with patch test score, significant at thresholds 8, 16 and 32 but not 4. Because all patients had alopecia, a presumed autoimmune disease, the immune response of the patients might differ from that of healthy individuals. After repeated subsampling, changes were observed in the strength of the expansion versus patch-test correlation and in the threshold at which the correlation became significant.

In this sample, this clonotype turned up many times. Its recognized antigen is unknown. Base-call qualities are not available, and no considerably larger clone is one nucleotide away. The time point tag for this specimen amounts to: patch test 1, 2 weeks after DPC sensitization. What the treatment or condition label conveys for this sample: therapeutic diphenylcyclopropenone sensitization with weekly scalp DPC. Blood at each patch-test visit was drawn before the patch test was applied. Patients were eligible if aged 18 to 70, diagnosed with alopecia and judged suitable for DPC therapy, and pregnant patients were excluded. Total RNA was extracted from unfractionated whole blood that had been collected in Tempus Blood RNA tubes. Library creation used RACE. TCRdb names NextSeq 500 as the instrument used. During library preparation, unique molecular identifiers were attached to individual cDNA molecules so that TCRs could be counted in a quantitative, reproducible way. Each blood RNA sample was used to sequence both TCR alpha and TCR beta chains. The study's own analysis went as follows. Samples had a median of about 96,000 TCRs, with a range from about 23,224 to 750,000. V, J and CDR3 annotation of the TCR reads was carried out using the Decombinator software suite. For the PS versus PT1 abundance plots, all samples were subsampled to the same number of TCRs (28,000). TCRs were defined as expanded if absent before sensitization and observed at least eight times at the 2-week time point. The raw public reads went through TCRdb reprocessing: fastp at Q25, MiXCR clone calling, in-frame beta chains kept. Here each entry gathers all rows of one CDR3 protein and keeps the most common genes and DNA. TCRdb's processing, not the study's, gives the V and J calls here. The sample data list approximately 80,000 distinct CDR3 sequences, and 6% to 9% of these were observed just once. The ten biggest clones cover roughly 1.6% of the sample.

The chain is assembled from TRBV20-1 and TRBJ1-5; TRBD1 lines up with 11 middle nucleotides. This sequence was found in a woman aged 30 to 39 with alopecia areata. Some clones in this sample may be carry-over from other donors' samples. The specimen comprised whole blood, sampled in connection with sensitization to the hapten diphenylcyclopropenone (DPC). The CDR3 here reads CSARRTGGDLQPQHF. The bases are TGCAGTGCTAGACGGACAGGGGGCGACTTACAGCCCCAGCATTTT.